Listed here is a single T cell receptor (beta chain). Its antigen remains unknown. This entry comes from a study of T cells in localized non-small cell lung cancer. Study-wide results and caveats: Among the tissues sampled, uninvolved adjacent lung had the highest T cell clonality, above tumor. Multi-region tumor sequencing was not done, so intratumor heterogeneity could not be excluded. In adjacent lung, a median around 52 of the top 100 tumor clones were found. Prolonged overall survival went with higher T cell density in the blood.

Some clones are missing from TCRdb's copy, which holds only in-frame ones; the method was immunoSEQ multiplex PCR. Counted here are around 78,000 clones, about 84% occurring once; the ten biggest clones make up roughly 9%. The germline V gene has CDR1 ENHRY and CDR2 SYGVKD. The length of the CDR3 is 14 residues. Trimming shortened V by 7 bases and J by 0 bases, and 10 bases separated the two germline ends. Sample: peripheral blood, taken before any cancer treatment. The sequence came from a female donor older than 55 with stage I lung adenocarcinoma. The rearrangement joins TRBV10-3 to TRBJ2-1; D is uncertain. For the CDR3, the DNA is TGTGCCATCACGGAGAGCTACTCCTACAATGAGCAGTTCTTC. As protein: CAITESYSYNEQFF.